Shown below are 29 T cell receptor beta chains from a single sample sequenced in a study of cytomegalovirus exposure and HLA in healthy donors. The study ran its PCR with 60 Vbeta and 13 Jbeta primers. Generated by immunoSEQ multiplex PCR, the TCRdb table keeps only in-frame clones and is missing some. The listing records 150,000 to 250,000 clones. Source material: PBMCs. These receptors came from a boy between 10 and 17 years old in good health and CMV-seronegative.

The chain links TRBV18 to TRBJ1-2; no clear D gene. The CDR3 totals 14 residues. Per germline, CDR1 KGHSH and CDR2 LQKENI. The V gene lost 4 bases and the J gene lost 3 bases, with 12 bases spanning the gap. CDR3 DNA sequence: TGTGCCAGCTCACTAAGGAACGGGGACTATGGCTACACCTTC. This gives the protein CASSLRNGDYGYTF.

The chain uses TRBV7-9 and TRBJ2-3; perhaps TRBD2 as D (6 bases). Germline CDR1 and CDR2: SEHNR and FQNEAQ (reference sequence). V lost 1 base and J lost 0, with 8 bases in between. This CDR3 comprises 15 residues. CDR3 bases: TGTGCCAGCAGCTTAGTACGGGGGAGCACAGATACGCAGTATTTT. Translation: CASSLVRGSTDTQYF.

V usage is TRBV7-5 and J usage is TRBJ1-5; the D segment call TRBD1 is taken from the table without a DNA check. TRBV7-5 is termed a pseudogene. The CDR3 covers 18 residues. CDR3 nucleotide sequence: TGTGTCAGAAGCTTAGCTTATTTGGGGCAGGGTTGGAATCAGCCCCAGCATTTT. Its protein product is CVRSLAYLGQGWNQPQHF.

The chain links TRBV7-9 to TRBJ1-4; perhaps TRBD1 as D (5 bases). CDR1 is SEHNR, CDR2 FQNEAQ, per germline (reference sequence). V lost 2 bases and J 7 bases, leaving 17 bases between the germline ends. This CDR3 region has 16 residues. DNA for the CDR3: TGTGCCAGCAGCTTATCCACTTCCCAGGGAAGTGAAAAACTGTTTTTT. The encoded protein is CASSLSTSQGSEKLFF. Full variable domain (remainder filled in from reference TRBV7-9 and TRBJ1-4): DTGVSQNPRHKITKRGQNVTFRCDPISEHNRLYWYRQTLGQGPEFLTYFQNEAQLEKSRLLSDRFSAERPKGSFSTLEIQRTEQGDSAMYLCASSLSTSQGSEKLFFGSGTQLSVL.

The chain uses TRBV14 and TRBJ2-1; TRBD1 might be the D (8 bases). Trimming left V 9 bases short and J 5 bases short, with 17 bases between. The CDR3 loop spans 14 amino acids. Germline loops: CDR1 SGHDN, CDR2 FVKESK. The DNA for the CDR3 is TGTGCCAGTCAGACAGGGGAGGGGAACAATGAGCAGTTCTTC. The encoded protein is CASQTGEGNNEQFF.

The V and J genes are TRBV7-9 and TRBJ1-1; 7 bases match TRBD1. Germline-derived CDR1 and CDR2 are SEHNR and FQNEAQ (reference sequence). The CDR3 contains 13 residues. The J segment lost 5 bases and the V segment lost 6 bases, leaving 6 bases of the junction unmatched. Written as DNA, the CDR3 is TGTGCCAGCAGTACGGGACAGAGAACTGAAGCTTTCTTT. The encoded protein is CASSTGQRTEAFF.

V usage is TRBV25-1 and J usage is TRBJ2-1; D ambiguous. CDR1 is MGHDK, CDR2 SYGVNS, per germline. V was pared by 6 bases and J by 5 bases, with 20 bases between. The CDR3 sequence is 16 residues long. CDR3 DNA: TGTGCCAGCAGCACAAGCGAGCGATATCGAAACAATGAGCAGTTCTTC. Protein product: CASSTSERYRNNEQFF. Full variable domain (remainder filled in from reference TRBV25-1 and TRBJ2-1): EADIYQTPRYLVIGTGKKITLECSQTMGHDKMYWYQQDPGMELHLIHYSYGVNSTEKGDLSSESTVSRIRTEHFPLTLESARPSHTSQYLCASSTSERYRNNEQFFGPGTRLTVL.

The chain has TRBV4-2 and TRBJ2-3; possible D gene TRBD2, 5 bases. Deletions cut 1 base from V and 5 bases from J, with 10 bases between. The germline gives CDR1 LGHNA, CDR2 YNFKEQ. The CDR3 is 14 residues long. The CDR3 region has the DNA TGTGCCAGCAGCCAAGGTAGCGACGTAGATACGCAGTATTTT. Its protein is CASSQGSDVDTQYF.

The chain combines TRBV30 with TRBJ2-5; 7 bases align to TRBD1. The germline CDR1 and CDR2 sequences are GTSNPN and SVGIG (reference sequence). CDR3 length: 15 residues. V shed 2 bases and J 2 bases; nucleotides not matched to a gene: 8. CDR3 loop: CAWSNSAGGQETQYF. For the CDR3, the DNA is TGTGCCTGGAGTAACTCGGCAGGGGGTCAAGAGACCCAGTACTTC.

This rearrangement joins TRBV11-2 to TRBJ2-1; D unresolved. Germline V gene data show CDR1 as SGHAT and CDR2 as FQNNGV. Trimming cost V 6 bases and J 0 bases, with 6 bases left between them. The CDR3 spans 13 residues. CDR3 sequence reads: CASRMSSYNEQFF. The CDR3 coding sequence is TGTGCCAGCAGGATGAGCTCCTACAATGAGCAGTTCTTC.

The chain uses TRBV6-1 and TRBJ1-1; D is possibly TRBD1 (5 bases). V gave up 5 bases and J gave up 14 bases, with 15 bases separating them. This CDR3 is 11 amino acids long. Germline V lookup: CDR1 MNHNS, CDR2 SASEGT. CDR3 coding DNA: TGTGCCAGCAGTTATTCGGCAGGGCTGTTCTTT. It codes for CASSYSAGLFF.

The CDR3 nucleotides read TGTGCCAGCAGCCAAGCGGGGGGCACAGATACGCAGTATTTT. Protein product: CASSQAGGTDTQYF. The rearrangement links TRBV14 to TRBJ2-3; TRBD2 might be the D (6 bases). Germline CDR1 is SGHDN and CDR2 is FVKESK. V was shortened by 1 base and J by 1 base, with 6 bases between the two germline ends. This CDR3 is built from 14 residues.

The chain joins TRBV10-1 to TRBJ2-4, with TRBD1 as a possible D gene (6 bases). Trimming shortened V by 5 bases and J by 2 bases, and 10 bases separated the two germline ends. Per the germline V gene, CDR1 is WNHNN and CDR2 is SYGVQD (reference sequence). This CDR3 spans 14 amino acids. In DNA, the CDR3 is TGCGCCAGCAGTCAGGACAGCACCAAAAACATTCAGTACTTC. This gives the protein CASSQDSTKNIQYF.

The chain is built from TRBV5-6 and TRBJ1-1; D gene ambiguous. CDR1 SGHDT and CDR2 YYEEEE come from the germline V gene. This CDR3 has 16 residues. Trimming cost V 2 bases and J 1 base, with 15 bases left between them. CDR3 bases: TGTGCCAGCAGCTTACCCGGAGGCGGCAGGAACACTGAAGCTTTCTTT. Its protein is CASSLPGGGRNTEAFF. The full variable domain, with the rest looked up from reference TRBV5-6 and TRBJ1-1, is DAGVTQSPTHLIKTRGQQVTLRCSPKSGHDTVSWYQQALGQGPQFIFQYYEEEERQRGNFPDRFSGHQFPNYSSELNVNALLLGDSALYLCASSLPGGGRNTEAFFGQGTRLTVV.

The CDR3 sequence is CASRPTGLGNTIYF. CDR3 nucleotide sequence: TGTGCCAGCAGGCCGACAGGGCTTGGAAACACCATATATTTT. The chain has TRBV28 and TRBJ1-3; 7 bases are shared with TRBD1. This CDR3 comprises 14 residues. V lost 6 bases and J lost 3; bases outside the gene matches: 5. Per germline, CDR1 MDHEN and CDR2 SYDVKM.

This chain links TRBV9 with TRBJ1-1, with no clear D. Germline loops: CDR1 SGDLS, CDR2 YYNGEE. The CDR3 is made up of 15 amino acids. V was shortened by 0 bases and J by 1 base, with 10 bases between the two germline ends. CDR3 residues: CASSVALTANTEAFF. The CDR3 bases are TGTGCCAGCAGCGTAGCTCTAACAGCGAACACTGAAGCTTTCTTT.

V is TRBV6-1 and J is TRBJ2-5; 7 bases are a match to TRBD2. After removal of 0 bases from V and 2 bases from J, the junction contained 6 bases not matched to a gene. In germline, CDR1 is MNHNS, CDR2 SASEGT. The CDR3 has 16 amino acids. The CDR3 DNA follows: TGTGCCAGCAGTGAAGCGGCGGGGGAGGGTCAAGAGACCCAGTACTTC. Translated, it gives CASSEAAGEGQETQYF.

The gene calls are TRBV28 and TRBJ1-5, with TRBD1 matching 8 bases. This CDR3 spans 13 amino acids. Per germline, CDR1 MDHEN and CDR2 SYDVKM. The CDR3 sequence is CGTGTGFNQPQHF. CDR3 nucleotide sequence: TGTGGCACTGGGACAGGCTTCAATCAGCCCCAGCATTTT.

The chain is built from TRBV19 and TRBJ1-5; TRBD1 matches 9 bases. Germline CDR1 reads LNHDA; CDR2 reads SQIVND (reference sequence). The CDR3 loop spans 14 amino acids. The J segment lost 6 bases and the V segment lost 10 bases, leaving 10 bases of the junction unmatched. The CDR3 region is CATRTGTGSQPQHF. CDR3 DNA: TGTGCCACCAGGACCGGGACAGGGTCTCAGCCCCAGCATTTT.

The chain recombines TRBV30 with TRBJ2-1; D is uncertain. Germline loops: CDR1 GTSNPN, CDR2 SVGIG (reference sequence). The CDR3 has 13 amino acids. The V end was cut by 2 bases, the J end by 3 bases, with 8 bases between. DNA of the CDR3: TGTGCCTGGAGTCAGTCTGACTACAATGAGCAGTTCTTC. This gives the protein CAWSQSDYNEQFF.

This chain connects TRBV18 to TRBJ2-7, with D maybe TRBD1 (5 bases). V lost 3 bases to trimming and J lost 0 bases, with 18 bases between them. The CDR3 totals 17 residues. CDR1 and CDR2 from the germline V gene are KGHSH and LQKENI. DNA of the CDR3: TGTGCCAGCTCACCGGGTCAGGGTAAGAGAGACTCCTACGAGCAGTACTTC. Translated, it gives CASSPGQGKRDSYEQYF.

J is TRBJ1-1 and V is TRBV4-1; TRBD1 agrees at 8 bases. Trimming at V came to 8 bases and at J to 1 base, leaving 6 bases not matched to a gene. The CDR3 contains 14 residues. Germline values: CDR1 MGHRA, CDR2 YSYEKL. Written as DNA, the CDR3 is TGCGCCAGCGACGACAGGGGCCGGAACACTGAAGCTTTCTTT. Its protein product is CASDDRGRNTEAFF.

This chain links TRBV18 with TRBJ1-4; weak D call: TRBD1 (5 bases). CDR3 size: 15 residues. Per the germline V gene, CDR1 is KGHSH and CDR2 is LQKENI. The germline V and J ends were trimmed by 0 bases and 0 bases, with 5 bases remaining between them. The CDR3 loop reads CASSPPTATNEKLFF. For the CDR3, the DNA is TGTGCCAGCTCACCACCGACAGCAACTAATGAAAAACTGTTTTTT. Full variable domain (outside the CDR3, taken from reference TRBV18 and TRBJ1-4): NAGVMQNPRHLVRRRGQEARLRCSPMKGHSHVYWYRQLPEEGLKFMVYLQKENIIDESGMPKERFSAEFPKEGPSILRIQQVVRGDSAAYFCASSPPTATNEKLFFGSGTQLSVL.

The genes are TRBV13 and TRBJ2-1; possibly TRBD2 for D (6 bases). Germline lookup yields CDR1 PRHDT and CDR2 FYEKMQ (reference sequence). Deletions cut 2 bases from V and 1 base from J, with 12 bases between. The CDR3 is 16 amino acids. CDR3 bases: TGTGCCAGCAGCTTAAGTCGGGGACTTTCCTACAATGAGCAGTTCTTC. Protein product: CASSLSRGLSYNEQFF. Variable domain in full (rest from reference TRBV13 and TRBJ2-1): AAGVIQSPRHLIKEKRETATLKCYPIPRHDTVYWYQQGPGQDPQFLISFYEKMQSDKGSIPDRFSAQQFSDYHSELNMSSLELGDSALYFCASSLSRGLSYNEQFFGPGTRLTVL.

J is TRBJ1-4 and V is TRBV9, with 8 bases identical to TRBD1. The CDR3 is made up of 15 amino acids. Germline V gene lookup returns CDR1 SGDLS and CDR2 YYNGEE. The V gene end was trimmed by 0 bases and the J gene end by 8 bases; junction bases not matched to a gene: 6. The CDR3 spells CASSVAPGQEEKLFF. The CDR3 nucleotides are TGTGCCAGCAGCGTAGCCCCGGGACAGGAAGAAAAACTGTTTTTT.

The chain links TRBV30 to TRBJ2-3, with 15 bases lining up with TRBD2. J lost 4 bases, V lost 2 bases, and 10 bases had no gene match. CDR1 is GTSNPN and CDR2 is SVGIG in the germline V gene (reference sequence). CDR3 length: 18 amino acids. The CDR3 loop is CAWSNGLAGGKPSDTQYF. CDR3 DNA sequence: TGTGCCTGGAGTAATGGACTAGCGGGGGGGAAGCCCTCAGATACGCAGTATTTT.

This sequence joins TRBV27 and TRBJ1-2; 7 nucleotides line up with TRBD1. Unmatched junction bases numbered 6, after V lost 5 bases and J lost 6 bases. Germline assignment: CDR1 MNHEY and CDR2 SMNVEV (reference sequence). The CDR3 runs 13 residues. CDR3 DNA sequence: TGTGCCAGCAGTCCCTCAGGGGGGAATGGCTACACCTTC. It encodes CASSPSGGNGYTF.

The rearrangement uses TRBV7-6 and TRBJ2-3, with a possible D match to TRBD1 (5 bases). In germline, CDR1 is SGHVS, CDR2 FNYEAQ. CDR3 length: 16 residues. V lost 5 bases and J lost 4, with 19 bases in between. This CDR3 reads CASSPRVSGSADTQYF. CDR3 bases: TGTGCCAGCAGCCCCAGGGTGTCAGGTTCCGCAGATACGCAGTATTTT. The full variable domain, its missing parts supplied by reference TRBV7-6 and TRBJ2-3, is GAGVSQSPRYKVTKRGQDVALRCDPISGHVSLYWYRQALGQGPEFLTYFNYEAQQDKSGLPNDRFSAERPEGSISTLTIQRTEQRDSAMYRCASSPRVSGSADTQYFGPGTRLTVL.

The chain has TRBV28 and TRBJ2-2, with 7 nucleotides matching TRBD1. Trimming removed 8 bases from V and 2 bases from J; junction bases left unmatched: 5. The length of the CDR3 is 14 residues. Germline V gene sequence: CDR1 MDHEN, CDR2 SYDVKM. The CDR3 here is CASGAGGNTGELFF. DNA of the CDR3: TGTGCCAGCGGGGCAGGGGGTAACACCGGGGAGCTGTTTTTT.